This paragraph covers one TCR beta chain sequence. Method: immunoSEQ multiplex PCR; TCRdb's copy keeps in-frame clones and lacks some. The repertoire holds 35,000 to 40,000 clones, with roughly 90% as singletons. This sample stems from a study of T cell changes during pregnancy in multiple sclerosis. The CDR3 totals 14 residues. Trimming shortened V by 4 bases and J by 2 bases, and 11 bases separated the two germline ends. Germline CDR1 is SGHDT and CDR2 is YYEEEE. The starting material was CD4+ T cells from peripheral blood mononuclear cells, obtained in the second trimester of pregnancy. The chain carries TRBV5-6 and TRBJ2-3; tentative D call: TRBD2 (6 bases). The sequence was obtained from a female donor with multiple sclerosis, enrolled in a pregnancy study. CDR3 protein: CASSELALTDTQYF. CDR3 nucleotide sequence: TGTGCCAGCAGCGAGCTAGCGCTCACAGATACGCAGTATTTT.